The present TCR beta chain was sequenced within a study of shared clonotypes between healthy human individuals. About the study: Each donor contributed plates that comprised three CD4 naive, three CD4 memory, two CD8 naive and one CD8 memory.

CDR3 size: 12 residues. Looked up from germline, CDR1 is LNHNV and CDR2 is YYDKDF (reference sequence). Losses at the gene ends were 4 bases for V and 5 bases for J; bases not matched to a gene: 2. Method: immunoSEQ multiplex PCR; TCRdb's copy keeps in-frame clones and lacks some. Of around 1.5 million clones listed, under 99% are singletons. The material sequenced was naive CD4+ T cells sorted from blood. Specified subset: CD45RA+ positively selected. The source of this sequence is a man aged 25-40 years in good health. The chain joins TRBV15 to TRBJ2-7, with 7 nucleotides matching TRBD1. The CDR3 sequence is CATSTTGDEQYF. The CDR3 DNA sequence: TGTGCCACCAGCACCACAGGGGACGAGCAGTACTTC. The variable domain in full, with the rest retrieved from reference TRBV15 and TRBJ2-7, is DAMVIQNPRYQVTQFGKPVTLSCSQTLNHNVMYWYQQKSSQAPKLLFHYYDKDFNNEADTPDNFQSRRPNTSFCFLDIRSPGLGDTAMYLCATSTTGDEQYFGPGTRLTVT.